This TCR beta chain was recorded in a study of cytomegalovirus exposure and HLA in healthy donors. TCRdb keeps only in-frame clones here, not all; method: immunoSEQ multiplex PCR. The sample shows 150,000 to 200,000 clones, roughly 86% of them seen only once. V was cut by 2 bases and J by 1 base, with 20 bases left in between. The CDR3 runs 18 residues. Germline assignment: CDR1 MNHNS and CDR2 SASEGT. The study drew the donors from its approximately 110-subject validation cohort, separate from the approximately 670-subject first cohort. Sequenced material: PBMCs. The chain links TRBV6-1 to TRBJ1-2, with D unresolved. This TCR was sampled from a woman aged 18-29 years in good health and CMV-seronegative. The CDR3 DNA reads as TGTGCCAGCAGTGAATTTGCAGAACCGAAATTCAATAACTATGGCTACACCTTC. Translation gives CASSEFAEPKFNNYGYTF.